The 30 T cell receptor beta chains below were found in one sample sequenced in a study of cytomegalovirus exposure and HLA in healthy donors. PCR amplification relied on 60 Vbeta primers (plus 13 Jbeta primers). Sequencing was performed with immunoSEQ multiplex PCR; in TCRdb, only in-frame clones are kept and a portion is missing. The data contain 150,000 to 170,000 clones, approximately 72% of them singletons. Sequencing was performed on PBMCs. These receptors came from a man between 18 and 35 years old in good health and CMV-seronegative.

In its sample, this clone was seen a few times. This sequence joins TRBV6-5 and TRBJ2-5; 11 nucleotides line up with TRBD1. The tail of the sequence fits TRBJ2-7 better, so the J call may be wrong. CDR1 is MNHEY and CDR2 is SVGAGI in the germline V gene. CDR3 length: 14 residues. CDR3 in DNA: TGTGCCAGCAGCATGGACAGGGGGCCCTACGAGCAGTACTTC. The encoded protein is CASSMDRGPYEQYF.

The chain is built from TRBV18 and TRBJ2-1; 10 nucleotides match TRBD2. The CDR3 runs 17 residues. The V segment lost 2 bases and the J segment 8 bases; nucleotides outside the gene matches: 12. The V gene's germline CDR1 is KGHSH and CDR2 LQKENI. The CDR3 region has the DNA TGTGCCAGCTCACCAAGGCTAGCGGGAGACGGGGAACATGAGCAGTTCTTC. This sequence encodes CASSPRLAGDGEHEQFF. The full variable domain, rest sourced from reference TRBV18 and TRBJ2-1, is NAGVMQNPRHLVRRRGQEARLRCSPMKGHSHVYWYRQLPEEGLKFMVYLQKENIIDESGMPKERFSAEFPKEGPSILRIQQVVRGDSAAYFCASSPRLAGDGEHEQFFGPGTRLTVL.

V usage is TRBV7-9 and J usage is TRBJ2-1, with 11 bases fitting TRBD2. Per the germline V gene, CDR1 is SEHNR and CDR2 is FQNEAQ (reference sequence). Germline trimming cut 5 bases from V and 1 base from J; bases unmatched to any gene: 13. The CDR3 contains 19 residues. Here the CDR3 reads CASSGGLAGGKESYNEQFF. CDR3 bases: TGTGCCAGCAGCGGGGGCCTAGCGGGAGGAAAGGAATCCTACAATGAGCAGTTCTTC.

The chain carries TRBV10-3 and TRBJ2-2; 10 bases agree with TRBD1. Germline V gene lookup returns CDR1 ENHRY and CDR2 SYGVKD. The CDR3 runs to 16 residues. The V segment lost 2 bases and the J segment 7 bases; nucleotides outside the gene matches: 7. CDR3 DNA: TGTGCCATCAGTGAGCCCGGACAGGGGGATGTCGGGGAGCTGTTTTTT. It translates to CAISEPGQGDVGELFF.

In nucleotides, the CDR3 is TGCAGCGTTGAGAGGAGACAGGGCTCCTCTTTCTACGAGCAGTACTTC. It yields the protein CSVERRQGSSFYEQYF. The chain carries TRBV29-1 and TRBJ2-7, with 7 bases lining up with TRBD1. The CDR3 covers 16 residues. From germline, CDR1 is SQVTM and CDR2 ANQGSEA. The ends lost 3 bases at V and 3 bases at J; junction bases unmatched: 14.

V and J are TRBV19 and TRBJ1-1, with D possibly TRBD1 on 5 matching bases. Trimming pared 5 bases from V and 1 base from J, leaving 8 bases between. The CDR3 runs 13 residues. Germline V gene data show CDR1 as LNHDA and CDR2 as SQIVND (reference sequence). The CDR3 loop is CASSPGQNTEAFF. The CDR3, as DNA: TGTGCCAGTAGTCCAGGGCAGAACACTGAAGCTTTCTTT.

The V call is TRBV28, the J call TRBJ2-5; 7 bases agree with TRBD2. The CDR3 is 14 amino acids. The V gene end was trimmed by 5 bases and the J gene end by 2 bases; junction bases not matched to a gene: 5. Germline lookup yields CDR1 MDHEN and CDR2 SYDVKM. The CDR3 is CASSPSSGQETQYF. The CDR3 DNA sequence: TGTGCCAGCAGTCCGTCTAGCGGACAAGAGACCCAGTACTTC.

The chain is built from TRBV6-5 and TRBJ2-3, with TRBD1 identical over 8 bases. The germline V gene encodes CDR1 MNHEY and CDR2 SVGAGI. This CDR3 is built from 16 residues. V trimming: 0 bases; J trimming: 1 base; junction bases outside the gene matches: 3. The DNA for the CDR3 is TGTGCCAGCAGTTACTCGACAGGGGAGGGCACAGATACGCAGTATTTT. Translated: CASSYSTGEGTDTQYF.

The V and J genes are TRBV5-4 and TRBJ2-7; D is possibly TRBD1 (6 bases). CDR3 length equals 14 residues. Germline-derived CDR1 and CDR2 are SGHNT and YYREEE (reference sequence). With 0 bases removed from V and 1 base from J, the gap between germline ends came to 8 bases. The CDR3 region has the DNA TGTGCCAGCAGCTTGGAGGGGGAATCCTACGAGCAGTACTTC. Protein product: CASSLEGESYEQYF.

CDR3 amino acids: CASQQGYQPQHF. CDR3 DNA: TGTGCCAGCCAACAGGGATATCAGCCCCAGCATTTT. V gene TRBV6-5 combines with J gene TRBJ1-5, with D perhaps TRBD1 (6 bases). The CDR3 has 12 amino acids. V was trimmed by 8 bases and J by 5 bases, leaving 10 bases between them. Germline CDR1 and CDR2: MNHEY and SVGAGI.

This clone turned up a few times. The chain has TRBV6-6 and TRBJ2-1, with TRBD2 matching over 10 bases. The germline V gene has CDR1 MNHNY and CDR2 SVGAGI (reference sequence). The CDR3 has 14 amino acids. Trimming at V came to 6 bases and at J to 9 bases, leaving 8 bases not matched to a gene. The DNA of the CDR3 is TGTGCCAGCAGCAAAATAGCGGGAGGTTTTGAGCAGTTCTTC. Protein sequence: CASSKIAGGFEQFF.

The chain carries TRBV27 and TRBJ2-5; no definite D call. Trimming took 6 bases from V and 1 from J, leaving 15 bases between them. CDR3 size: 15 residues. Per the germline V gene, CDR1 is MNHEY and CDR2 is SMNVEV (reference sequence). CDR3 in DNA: TGTGCCAGCAGGCCGTCTGGCCCCCCCCAAGAGACCCAGTACTTC. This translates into CASRPSGPPQETQYF.

Written as DNA, the CDR3 is TGTGCCAGCACCCGAGCCCTGATGGGAGTTAAGGATACGCAGTATTTT. Its protein product is CASTRALMGVKDTQYF. The chain carries TRBV7-9 and TRBJ2-3; perhaps TRBD2 as D (5 bases). Germline CDR1 SEHNR, CDR2 FQNEAQ (reference sequence). This CDR3 is built from 16 residues. V was trimmed by 7 bases and J by 6 bases, leaving 23 bases between them. The full variable domain, rest sourced from reference TRBV7-9 and TRBJ2-3, is DTGVSQNPRHKITKRGQNVTFRCDPISEHNRLYWYRQTLGQGPEFLTYFQNEAQLEKSRLLSDRFSAERPKGSFSTLEIQRTEQGDSAMYLCASTRALMGVKDTQYFGPGTRLTVL.

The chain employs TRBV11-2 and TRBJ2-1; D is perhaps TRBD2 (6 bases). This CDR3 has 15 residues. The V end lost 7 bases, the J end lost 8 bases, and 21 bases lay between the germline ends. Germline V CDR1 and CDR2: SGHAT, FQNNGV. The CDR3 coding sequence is TGTGCCAGCACCCCACGTCAGGGAGGTAGGGATGAGCAGTTCTTC. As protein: CASTPRQGGRDEQFF.

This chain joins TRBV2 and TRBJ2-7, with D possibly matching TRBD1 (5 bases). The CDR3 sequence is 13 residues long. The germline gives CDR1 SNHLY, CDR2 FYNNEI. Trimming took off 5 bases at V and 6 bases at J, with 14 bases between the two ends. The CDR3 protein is CASSLQGKGEQYF. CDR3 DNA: TGTGCCAGCAGTCTCCAGGGTAAAGGCGAGCAGTACTTC.

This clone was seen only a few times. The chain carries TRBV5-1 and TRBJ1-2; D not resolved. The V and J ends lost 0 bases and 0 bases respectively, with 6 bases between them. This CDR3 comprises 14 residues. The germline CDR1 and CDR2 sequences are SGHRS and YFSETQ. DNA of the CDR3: TGCGCCAGCAGCTTGGCCTCTTCTAACTATGGCTACACCTTC. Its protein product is CASSLASSNYGYTF.

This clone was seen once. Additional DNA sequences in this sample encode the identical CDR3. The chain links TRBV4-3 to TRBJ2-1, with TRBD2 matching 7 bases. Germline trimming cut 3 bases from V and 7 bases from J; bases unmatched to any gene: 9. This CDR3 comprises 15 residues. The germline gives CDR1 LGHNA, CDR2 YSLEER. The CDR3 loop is CASSHRTGGGNEQFF. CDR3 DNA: TGCGCCAGCAGCCATAGGACGGGGGGAGGAAATGAGCAGTTCTTC.

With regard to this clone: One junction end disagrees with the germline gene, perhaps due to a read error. The CDR3 spells CSSSRDRGSYEQYF. CDR3 bases: TGTTCCAGCAGCCGGGACAGGGGCTCCTACGAGCAGTACTTC. The genes are TRBV7-9 and TRBJ2-7; TRBD1 aligns across 10 bases. CDR1 is SEHNR and CDR2 is FQNEAQ in the germline V gene (reference sequence). CDR3 size: 14 residues.

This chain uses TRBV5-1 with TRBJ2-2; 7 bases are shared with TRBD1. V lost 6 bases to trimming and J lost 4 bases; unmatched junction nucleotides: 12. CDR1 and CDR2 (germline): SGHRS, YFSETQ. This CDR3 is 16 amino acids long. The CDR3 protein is CASIGRTGAGTGELFF. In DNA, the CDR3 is TGCGCCAGCATCGGGCGAACAGGGGCGGGCACCGGGGAGCTGTTTTTT.

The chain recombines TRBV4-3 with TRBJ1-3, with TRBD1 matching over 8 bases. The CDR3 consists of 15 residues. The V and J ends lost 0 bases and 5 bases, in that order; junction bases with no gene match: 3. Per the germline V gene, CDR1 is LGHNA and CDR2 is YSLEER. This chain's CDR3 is CASSQDRTGRNTIYF. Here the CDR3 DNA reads TGCGCCAGCAGCCAAGATCGGACAGGGCGAAACACCATATATTTT.

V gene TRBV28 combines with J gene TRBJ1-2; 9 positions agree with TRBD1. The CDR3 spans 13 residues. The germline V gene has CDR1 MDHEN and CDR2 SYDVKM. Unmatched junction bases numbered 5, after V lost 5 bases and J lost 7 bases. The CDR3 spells CASSPRQGGGYTF. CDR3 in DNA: TGTGCCAGCAGTCCCCGACAGGGGGGTGGCTACACCTTC.

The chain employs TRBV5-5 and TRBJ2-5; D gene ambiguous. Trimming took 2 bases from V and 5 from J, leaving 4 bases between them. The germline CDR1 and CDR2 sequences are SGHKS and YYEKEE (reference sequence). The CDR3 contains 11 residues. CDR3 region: CASSFMETQYF. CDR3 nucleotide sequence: TGTGCCAGCAGCTTTATGGAGACCCAGTACTTC.

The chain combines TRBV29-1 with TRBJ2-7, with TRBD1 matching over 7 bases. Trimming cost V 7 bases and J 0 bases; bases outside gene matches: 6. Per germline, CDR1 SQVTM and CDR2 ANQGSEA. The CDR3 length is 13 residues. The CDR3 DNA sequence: TGCAGCGGCCAACAGGGGAACTCCTACGAGCAGTACTTC. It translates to CSGQQGNSYEQYF.

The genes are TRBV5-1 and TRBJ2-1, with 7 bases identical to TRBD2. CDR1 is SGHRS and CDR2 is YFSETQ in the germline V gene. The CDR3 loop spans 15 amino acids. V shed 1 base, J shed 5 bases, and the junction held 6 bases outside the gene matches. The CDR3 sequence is CASSLWGGEDNEQFF. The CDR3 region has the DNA TGCGCCAGCAGCTTGTGGGGGGGAGAGGACAATGAGCAGTTCTTC.

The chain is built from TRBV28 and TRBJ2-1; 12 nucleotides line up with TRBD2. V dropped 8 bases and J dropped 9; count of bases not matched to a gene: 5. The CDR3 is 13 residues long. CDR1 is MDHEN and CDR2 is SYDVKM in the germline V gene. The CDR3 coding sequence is TGTGCCAGCGCCGTACTAGCGGGAGGTGAGCAGTTCTTC. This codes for CASAVLAGGEQFF.

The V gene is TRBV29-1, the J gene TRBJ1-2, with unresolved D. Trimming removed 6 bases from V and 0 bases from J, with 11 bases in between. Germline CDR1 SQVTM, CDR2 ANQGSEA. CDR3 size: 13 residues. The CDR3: CSVAGGPNYGYTF. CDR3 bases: TGCAGCGTAGCTGGAGGACCTAACTATGGCTACACCTTC. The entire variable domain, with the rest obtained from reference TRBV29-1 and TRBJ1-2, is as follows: SAVISQKPSRDICQRGTSLTIQCQVDSQVTMMFWYRQQPGQSLTLIATANQGSEATYESGFVIDKFPISRPNLTFSTLTVSNMSPEDSSIYLCSVAGGPNYGYTFGSGTRLTVV.

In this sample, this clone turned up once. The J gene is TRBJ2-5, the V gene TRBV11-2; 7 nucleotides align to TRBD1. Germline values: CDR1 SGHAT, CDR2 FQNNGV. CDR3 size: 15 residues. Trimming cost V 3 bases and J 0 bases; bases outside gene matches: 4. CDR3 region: CASSLGTVYQETQYF. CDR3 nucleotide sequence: TGTGCCAGCAGCTTGGGGACAGTCTACCAAGAGACCCAGTACTTC.

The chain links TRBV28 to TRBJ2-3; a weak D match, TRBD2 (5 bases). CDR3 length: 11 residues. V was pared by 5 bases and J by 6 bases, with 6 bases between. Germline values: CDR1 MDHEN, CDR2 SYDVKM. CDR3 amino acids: CASSPGDTQYF. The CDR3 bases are TGTGCCAGCAGTCCGGGGGATACGCAGTATTTT.

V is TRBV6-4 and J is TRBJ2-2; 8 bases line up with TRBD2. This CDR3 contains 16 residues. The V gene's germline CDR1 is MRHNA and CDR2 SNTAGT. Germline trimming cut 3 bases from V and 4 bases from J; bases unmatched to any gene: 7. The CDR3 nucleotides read TGTGCCAGCAGTGAAGGAGCGGGAGATCCCACCGGGGAGCTGTTTTTT. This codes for CASSEGAGDPTGELFF.

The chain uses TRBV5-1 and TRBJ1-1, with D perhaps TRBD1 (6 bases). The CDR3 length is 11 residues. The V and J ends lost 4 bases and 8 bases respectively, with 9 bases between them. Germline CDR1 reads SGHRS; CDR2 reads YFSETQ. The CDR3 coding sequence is TGCGCCAGCAGCCTAGGGGGAGAAGCTTTCTTT. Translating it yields CASSLGGEAFF.